This record concerns one T cell receptor beta chain sequence. Sequencing used immunoSEQ multiplex PCR; TCRdb keeps in-frame clones, though not all of them. The table has some 80,000 clones, around nine tenths seen once; the top ten hold 2.5% to 3%. The sample belongs to a study of OX40 agonist ivuxolimab in advanced cancers. Blood samples were obtained at baseline, cycle 4 day 1, and cycle 7 day 1. The specimen was CD4+ or CD8+ T cells sorted from blood, collected in a trial of the OX40 agonist ivuxolimab. The source of this sequence is an adult with an advanced solid tumor such as melanoma, head and neck, liver or kidney cancer.

CDR3 protein: CASIGSSLGTEAFF. CDR3 in DNA: TGTGCCAGCATAGGCAGTTCCTTGGGCACTGAAGCTTTCTTT. The J gene is TRBJ1-1, the V gene TRBV27; D unclear. The germline V gene encodes CDR1 MNHEY and CDR2 SMNVEV (reference sequence). V was pared by 7 bases and J by 4 bases, with 16 bases between. There are 14 residues in the CDR3.